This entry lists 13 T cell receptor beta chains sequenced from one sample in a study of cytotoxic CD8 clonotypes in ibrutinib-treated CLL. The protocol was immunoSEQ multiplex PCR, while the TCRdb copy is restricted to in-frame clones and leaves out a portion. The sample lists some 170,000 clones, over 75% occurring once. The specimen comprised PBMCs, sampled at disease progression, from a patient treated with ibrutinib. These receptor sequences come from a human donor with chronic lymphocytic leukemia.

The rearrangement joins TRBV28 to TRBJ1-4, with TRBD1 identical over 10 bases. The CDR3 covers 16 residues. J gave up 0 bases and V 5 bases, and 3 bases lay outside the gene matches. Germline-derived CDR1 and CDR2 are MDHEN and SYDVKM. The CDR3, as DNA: TGTGCCAGCAGTGACAGGGGGCTGGCAACTAATGAAAAACTGTTTTTT. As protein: CASSDRGLATNEKLFF.

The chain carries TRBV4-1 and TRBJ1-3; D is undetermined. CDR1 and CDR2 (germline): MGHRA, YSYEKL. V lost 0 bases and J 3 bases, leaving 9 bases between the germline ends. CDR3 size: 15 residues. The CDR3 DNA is TGCGCCAGCAGCCAAGAGGGTACACGTGGAAACACCATATATTTT. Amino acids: CASSQEGTRGNTIYF.

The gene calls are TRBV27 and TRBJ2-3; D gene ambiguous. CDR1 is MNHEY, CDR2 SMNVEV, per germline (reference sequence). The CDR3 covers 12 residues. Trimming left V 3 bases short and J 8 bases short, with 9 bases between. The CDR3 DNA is TGTGCCAGCAGTTTTGGCGGTGGTACGCAGTATTTT. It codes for CASSFGGGTQYF.

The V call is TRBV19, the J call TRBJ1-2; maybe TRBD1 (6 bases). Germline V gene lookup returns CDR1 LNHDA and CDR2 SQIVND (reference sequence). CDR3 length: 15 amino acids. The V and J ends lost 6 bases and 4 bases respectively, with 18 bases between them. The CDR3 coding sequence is TGTGCCAGTAGGGGGCAGGGGTTAGTGGGCTATGGCTACACCTTC. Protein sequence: CASRGQGLVGYGYTF.

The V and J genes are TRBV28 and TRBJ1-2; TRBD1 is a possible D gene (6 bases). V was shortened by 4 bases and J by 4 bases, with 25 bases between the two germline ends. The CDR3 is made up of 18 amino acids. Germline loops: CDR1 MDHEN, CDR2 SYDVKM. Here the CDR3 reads CASSSWSGDTRQTYGYTF. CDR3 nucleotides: TGTGCCAGCAGTTCTTGGAGTGGGGACACCAGACAGACCTATGGCTACACCTTC.

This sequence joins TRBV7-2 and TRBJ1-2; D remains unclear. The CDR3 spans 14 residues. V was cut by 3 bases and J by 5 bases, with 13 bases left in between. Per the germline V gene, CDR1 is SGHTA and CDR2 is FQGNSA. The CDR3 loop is CASSFGWRLYGYTF. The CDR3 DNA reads TGTGCCAGCAGCTTCGGTTGGCGCCTGTATGGCTACACCTTC.

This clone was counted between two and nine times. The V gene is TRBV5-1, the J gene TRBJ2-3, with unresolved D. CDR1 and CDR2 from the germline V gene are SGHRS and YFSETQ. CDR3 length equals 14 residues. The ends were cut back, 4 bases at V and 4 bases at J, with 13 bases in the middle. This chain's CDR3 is CASSLTITADTQYF. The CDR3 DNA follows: TGCGCCAGCAGCCTAACCATCACGGCAGATACGCAGTATTTT.

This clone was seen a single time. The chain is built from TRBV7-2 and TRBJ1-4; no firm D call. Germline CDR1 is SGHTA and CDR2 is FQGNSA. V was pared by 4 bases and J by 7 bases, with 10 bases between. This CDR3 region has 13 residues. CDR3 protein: CASSSSRPEKLFF. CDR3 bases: TGTGCCAGCAGCTCGTCCCGCCCTGAAAAACTGTTTTTT. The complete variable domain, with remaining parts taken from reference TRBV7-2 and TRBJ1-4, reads GAGVSQSPSNKVTEKGKDVELRCDPISGHTALYWYRQSLGQGLEFLIYFQGNSAPDKSGLPSDRFSAERTGGSVSTLTIQRTQQEDSAVYLCASSSSRPEKLFFGSGTQLSVL.

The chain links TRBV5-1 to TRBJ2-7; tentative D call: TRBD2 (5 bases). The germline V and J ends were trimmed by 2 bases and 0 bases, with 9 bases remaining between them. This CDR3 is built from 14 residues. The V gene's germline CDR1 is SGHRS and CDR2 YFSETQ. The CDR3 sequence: CASSLPGSSYEQYF. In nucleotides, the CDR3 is TGCGCCAGCAGCTTACCGGGAAGCTCCTACGAGCAGTACTTC.

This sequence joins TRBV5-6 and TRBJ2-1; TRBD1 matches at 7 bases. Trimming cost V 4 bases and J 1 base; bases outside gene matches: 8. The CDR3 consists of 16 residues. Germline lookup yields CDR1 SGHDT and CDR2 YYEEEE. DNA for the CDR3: TGTGCCAGCAGCCGCAGGGGGACCCTATCCTACAATGAGCAGTTCTTC. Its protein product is CASSRRGTLSYNEQFF. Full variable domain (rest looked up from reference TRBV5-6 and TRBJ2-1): DAGVTQSPTHLIKTRGQQVTLRCSPKSGHDTVSWYQQALGQGPQFIFQYYEEEERQRGNFPDRFSGHQFPNYSSELNVNALLLGDSALYLCASSRRGTLSYNEQFFGPGTRLTVL.

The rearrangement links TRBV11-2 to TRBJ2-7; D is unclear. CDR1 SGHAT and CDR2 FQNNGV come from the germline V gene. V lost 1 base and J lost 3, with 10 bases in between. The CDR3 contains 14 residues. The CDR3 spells CASSLAPLGYEQYF. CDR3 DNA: TGTGCCAGCAGCTTAGCCCCCTTAGGCTACGAGCAGTACTTC.

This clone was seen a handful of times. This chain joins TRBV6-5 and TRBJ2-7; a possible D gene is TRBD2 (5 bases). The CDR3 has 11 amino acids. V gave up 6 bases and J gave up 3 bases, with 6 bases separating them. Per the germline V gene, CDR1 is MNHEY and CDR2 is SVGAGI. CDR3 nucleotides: TGTGCCAGCAGGGGGAGCTACGAGCAGTACTTC. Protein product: CASRGSYEQYF.

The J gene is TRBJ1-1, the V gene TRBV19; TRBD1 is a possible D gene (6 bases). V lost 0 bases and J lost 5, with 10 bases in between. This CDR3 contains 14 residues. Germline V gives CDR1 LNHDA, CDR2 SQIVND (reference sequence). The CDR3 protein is CASSIEGGGTEAFF. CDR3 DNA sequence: TGTGCCAGTAGTATAGAGGGAGGGGGGACTGAAGCTTTCTTT.